Below are 4 T cell receptor beta chains sequenced from a single sample in a study of blood T cells in healthy people across ages. The second PCR ran about 6 to 11 cycles with a sample-barcoded 5' primer and J-beta primers. TCRdb analysed the 5' RACE reads with MiXCR anew, one entry per CDR3 protein. This sample carries about 680,000 distinct CDR3 sequences, over 45% of them seen once, and the ten largest clones take 30% to 40%. Sequencing input: blood. The receptor set was obtained from a woman aged 55-75 years in good health.

The V and J genes are TRBV11-2 and TRBJ2-4; D remains ambiguous. The CDR3 has 14 amino acids. Germline CDR1 reads SGHAT; CDR2 reads FQNNGV. Trimming took 3 bases from V and 5 from J, leaving 11 bases between them. The CDR3 reads CASSFASDQNIQYF. CDR3 DNA: TGTGCCAGCAGCTTTGCGTCAGACCAAAACATTCAGTACTTC.

This chain links TRBV27 with TRBJ2-7, with D maybe TRBD1 (5 bases). Per germline, CDR1 MNHEY and CDR2 SMNVEV (reference sequence). This CDR3 spans 13 amino acids. V was cut by 0 bases and J by 2 bases, with 5 bases left in between. The CDR3 DNA reads TGTGCCAGCAGTTTATCGGACACCTACGAGCAGTACTTC. It encodes CASSLSDTYEQYF.

V gene TRBV3-1 combines with J gene TRBJ2-5; D is unclear. Germline V CDR1 and CDR2: LGHDT, YNNKEL (reference sequence). The CDR3 is 12 residues long. V lost 4 bases and J lost 12, with 15 bases in between. CDR3 loop: CASSPRRDGKYF. As DNA, the CDR3 is TGTGCCAGCAGCCCTAGGCGAGACGGCAAGTACTTC.

In DNA form, the CDR3 reads TGCAGTGCTAGGTTTCGAACAAATGAAAAACTGTTTTTT. Its protein is CSARFRTNEKLFF. V gene TRBV20-1 combines with J gene TRBJ1-4, with D hard to call. CDR1 DFQATT and CDR2 SNEGSKA come from the germline V gene (reference sequence). This CDR3 is 13 amino acids long. Trimming shortened V by 3 bases and J by 5 bases, and 10 bases separated the two germline ends.